The source of this T cell receptor (beta chain) is a study of post-analysis software for immune sequencing data. The wider study: Courses of disease covered relapsing-remitting, secondary progressive and progressive-relapsing multiple sclerosis.

Study outcomes and limitations: Five or six TRBV segments, TRBV5-6, TRBV5-1 and TRBV20-1 among them, were found more frequent in patients than controls.

V shed 2 bases and J 4 bases; nucleotides not matched to a gene: 7. The CDR3 is made up of 16 amino acids. The V gene's germline CDR1 is MNHEY and CDR2 SMNVEV (reference sequence). This clonotype occurred a few times. Its specificity is unknown. Unique molecular identifiers were present in the TCR beta cDNA libraries. TCRdb called the PCR reads again in MiXCR, with one record for every CDR3 protein. In the table there are over 250,000 distinct CDR3 sequences, 36% of which are singletons. Sequenced sample: blood. The J gene is TRBJ2-1, the V gene TRBV27, with 8 bases that match TRBD2. The receptor's source is a girl between 10 and 17 years old with multiple sclerosis. The CDR3 region has the DNA TGTGCCAGCAGTTTAACCCCCCCGGGGGGGTACAATGAGCAGTTCTTC. As protein: CASSLTPPGGYNEQFF.